This T cell receptor (beta chain) is drawn from a study of vaccination effects on CD4 cells after COVID-19. Study background: After vaccination, samples were taken early and late from a few convalescent patients. Overall study findings and caveats: Clones of infection and vaccine origin contracted markedly late after vaccination.

The culture ran for about 11 days, and then CD4+ T cells were isolated. Infection dated between March and December 2020, before the Alpha, Beta and Delta variants reached the United States. Two-dose BNT162b2 or mRNA-1273 vaccination was given to participants. Days 3 and 7 were when half the medium was replaced with IL-2 medium. This CDR3 has 17 residues. The germline V gene encodes CDR1 GTSNPN and CDR2 SVGIG (reference sequence). Trimming at V came to 0 bases and at J to 6 bases, leaving 14 bases not matched to a gene. Profiled with immunoSEQ multiplex PCR; TCRdb holds only in-frame clones, not every one. The sample has approximately 40,000 clones, over 65% seen once. As for this clone: Its antigen is unknown.

The specimen comprised CD4+ T cells from PBMCs cultured without peptide, sampled after COVID-19 vaccination. This sequence joins TRBV30 and TRBJ2-1; 7 positions agree with TRBD2. This clonotype was sampled from a human donor who had a prior SARS-CoV-2 infection. The CDR3 region has the DNA TGTGCCTGGAGTGTACGGCCAGCGGGGATCGGGGGCAATGAGCAGTTCTTC. Residues: CAWSVRPAGIGGNEQFF.